This T cell receptor beta chain was observed in a study of cytomegalovirus exposure and HLA in healthy donors. Findings and caveats of the study: Roughly 170 TCR beta chains were listed as cytomegalovirus-associated. In a later analysis, HLA-C alleles had the fewest associated TCRs, DRB1 alleles the most.

Germline V gives CDR1 SEHNR, CDR2 FQNEAQ (reference sequence). V was shortened by 5 bases and J by 7 bases, with 15 bases between the two germline ends. The CDR3 loop spans 15 amino acids. The PCR used 60 Vbeta and 13 Jbeta primers. Libraries were prepared by immunoSEQ multiplex PCR; TCRdb keeps only in-frame clonotypes and omits some of them. Counted here are roughly 100,000 clones, more than 60% occurring once; the ten biggest clones make up 5% to 7%. A remark on this clone: Its antigen is as yet unknown.

The rearrangement links TRBV7-9 to TRBJ1-6, with D perhaps matching TRBD1 (5 bases). The receptor was isolated from a woman between 45 and 65 years old in good health and CMV-seropositive. The specimen sequenced was PBMCs. The CDR3 DNA follows: TGTGCCAGCAGCAAAGAGACAGCCGCGAATTCACCCCTCCACTTT. Translation gives CASSKETAANSPLHF. Using reference TRBV7-9 and TRBJ1-6 for the parts outside the CDR3, the full variable domain is DTGVSQNPRHKITKRGQNVTFRCDPISEHNRLYWYRQTLGQGPEFLTYFQNEAQLEKSRLLSDRFSAERPKGSFSTLEIQRTEQGDSAMYLCASSKETAANSPLHFGNGTRLTVT.